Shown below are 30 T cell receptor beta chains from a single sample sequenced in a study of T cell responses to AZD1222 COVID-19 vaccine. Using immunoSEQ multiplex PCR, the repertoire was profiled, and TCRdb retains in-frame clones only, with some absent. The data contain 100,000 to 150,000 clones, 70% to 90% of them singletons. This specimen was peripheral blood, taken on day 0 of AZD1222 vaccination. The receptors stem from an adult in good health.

In DNA, the CDR3 is TGCGCCAGCAGCTTGGGCCCAGGGCGGTTGTACTTC. Translated, it gives CASSLGPGRLYF. The chain is built from TRBV5-1 and TRBJ2-7; a weak D match, TRBD1 (5 bases). This CDR3 region has 12 residues. The germline CDR1 and CDR2 sequences are SGHRS and YFSETQ. V was trimmed by 0 bases and J by 12 bases, leaving 13 bases between them.

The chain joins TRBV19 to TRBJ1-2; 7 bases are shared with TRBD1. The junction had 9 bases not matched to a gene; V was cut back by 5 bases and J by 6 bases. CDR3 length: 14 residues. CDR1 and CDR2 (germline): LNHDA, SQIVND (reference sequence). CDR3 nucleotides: TGTGCCAGTAGTCTAAGGACAGGACGAAATGGCTACACCTTC. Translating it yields CASSLRTGRNGYTF.

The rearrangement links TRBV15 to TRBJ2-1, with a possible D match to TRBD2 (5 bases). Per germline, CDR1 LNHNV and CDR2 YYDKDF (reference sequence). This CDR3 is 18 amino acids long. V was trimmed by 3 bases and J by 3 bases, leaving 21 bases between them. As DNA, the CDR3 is TGTGCCACCAGCAGTCCGATCGGGTTCGGGAAACTCTACAATGAGCAGTTCTTC. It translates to CATSSPIGFGKLYNEQFF.

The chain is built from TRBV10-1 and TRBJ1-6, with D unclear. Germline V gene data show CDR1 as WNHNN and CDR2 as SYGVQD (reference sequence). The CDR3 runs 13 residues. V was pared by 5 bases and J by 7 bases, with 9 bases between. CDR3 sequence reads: CASSTSGNSPLHF. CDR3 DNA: TGCGCCAGCAGTACCTCCGGGAATTCACCCCTCCACTTT.

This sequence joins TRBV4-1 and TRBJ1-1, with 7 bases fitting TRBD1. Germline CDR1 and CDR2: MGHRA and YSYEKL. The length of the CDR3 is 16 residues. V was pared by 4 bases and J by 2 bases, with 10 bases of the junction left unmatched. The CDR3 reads CASSPPPGQSNTEAFF. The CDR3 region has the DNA TGCGCCAGCAGCCCCCCCCCGGGACAGTCCAACACTGAAGCTTTCTTT.

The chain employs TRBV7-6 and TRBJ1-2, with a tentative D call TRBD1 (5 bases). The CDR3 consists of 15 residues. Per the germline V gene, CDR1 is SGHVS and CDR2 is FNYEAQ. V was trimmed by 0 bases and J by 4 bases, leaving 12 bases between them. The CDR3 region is CASSLADGGSYGYTF. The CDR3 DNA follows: TGTGCCAGCAGCTTAGCAGATGGGGGGAGCTATGGCTACACCTTC.

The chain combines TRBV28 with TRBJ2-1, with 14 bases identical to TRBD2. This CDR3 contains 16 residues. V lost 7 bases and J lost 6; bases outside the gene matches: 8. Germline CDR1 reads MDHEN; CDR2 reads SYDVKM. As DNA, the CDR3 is TGTGCCAGCAAGGAGTCGGGACTAGCGGGGGCCAATGAGCAGTTCTTC. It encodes CASKESGLAGANEQFF.

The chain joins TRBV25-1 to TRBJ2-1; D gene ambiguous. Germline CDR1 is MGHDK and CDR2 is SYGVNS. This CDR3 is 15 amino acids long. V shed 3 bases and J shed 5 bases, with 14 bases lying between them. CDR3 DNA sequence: TGTGCCAGCAGTGATCCACGACATAGGGACAATGAGCAGTTCTTC. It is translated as CASSDPRHRDNEQFF.

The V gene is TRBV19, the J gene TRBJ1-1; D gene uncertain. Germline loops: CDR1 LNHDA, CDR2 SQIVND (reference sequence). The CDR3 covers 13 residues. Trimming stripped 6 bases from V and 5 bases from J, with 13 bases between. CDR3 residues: CASSTHSGTEAFF. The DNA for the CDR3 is TGTGCCAGTAGCACTCATTCGGGGACTGAAGCTTTCTTT.

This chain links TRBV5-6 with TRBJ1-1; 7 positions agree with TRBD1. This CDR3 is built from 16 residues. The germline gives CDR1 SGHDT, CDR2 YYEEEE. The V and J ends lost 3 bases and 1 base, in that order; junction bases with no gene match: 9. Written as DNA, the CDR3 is TGTGCCAGCAGCTCGAACACCGGGACAGCGAACACTGAAGCTTTCTTT. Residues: CASSSNTGTANTEAFF.

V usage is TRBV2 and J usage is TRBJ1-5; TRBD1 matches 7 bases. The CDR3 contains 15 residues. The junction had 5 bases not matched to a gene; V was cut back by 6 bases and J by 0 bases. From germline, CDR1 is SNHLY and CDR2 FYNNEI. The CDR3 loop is CASRGQGVSNQPQHF. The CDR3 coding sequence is TGTGCCAGCAGGGGGCAGGGGGTTAGCAATCAGCCCCAGCATTTT.

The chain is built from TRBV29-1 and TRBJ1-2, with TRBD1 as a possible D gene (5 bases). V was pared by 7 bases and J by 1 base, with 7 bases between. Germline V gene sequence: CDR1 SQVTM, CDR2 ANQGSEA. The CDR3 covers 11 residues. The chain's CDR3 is CSAGDNYGYTF. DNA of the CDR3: TGCAGCGCGGGGGATAACTATGGCTACACCTTC.

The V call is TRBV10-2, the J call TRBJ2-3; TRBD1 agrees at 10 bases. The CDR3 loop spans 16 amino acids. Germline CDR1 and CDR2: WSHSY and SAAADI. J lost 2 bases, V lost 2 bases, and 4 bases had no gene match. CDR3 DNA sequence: TGCGCCAGCAGTGAGGGACAGGGGGGATACACAGATACGCAGTATTTT. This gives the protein CASSEGQGGYTDTQYF.

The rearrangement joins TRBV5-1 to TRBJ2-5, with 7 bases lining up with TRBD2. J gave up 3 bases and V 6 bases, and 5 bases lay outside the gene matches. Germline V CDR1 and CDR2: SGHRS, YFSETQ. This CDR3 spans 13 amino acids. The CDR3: CASKLAAKETQYF. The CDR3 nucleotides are TGCGCCAGCAAGCTAGCGGCAAAAGAGACCCAGTACTTC.

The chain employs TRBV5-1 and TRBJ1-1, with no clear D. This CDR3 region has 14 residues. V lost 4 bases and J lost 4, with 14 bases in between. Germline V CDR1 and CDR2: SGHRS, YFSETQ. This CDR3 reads CASSPSPPATEAFF. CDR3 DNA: TGCGCCAGCAGCCCGAGTCCCCCGGCCACTGAAGCTTTCTTT.

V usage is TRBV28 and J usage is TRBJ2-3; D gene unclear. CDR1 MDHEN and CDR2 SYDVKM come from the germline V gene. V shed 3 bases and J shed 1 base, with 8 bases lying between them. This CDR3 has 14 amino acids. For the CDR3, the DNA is TGTGCCAGCAGTTTGGGAAGGCGCACAGATACGCAGTATTTT. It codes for CASSLGRRTDTQYF.

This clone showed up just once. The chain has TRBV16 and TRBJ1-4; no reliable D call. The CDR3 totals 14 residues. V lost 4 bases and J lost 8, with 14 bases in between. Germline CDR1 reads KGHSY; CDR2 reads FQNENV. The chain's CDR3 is CASSLYSGGEKLFF. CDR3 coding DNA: TGTGCCAGCAGCCTCTATAGCGGAGGGGAAAAACTGTTTTTT.

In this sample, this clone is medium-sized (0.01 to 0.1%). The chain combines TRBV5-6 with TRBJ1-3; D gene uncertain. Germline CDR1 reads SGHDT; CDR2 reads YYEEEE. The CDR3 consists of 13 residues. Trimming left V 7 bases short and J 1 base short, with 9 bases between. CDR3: CASRTPSGNTIYF. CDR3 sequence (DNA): TGTGCCAGCCGGACCCCGTCTGGAAACACCATATATTTT. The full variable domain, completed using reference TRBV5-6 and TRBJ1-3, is DAGVTQSPTHLIKTRGQQVTLRCSPKSGHDTVSWYQQALGQGPQFIFQYYEEEERQRGNFPDRFSGHQFPNYSSELNVNALLLGDSALYLCASRTPSGNTIYFGEGSWLTVV.

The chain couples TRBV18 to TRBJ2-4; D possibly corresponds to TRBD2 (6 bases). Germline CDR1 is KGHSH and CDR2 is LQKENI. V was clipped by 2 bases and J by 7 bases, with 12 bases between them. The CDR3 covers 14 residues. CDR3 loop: CASSPVASANIQYF. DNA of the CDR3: TGTGCCAGCTCACCAGTGGCTAGCGCGAACATTCAGTACTTC.

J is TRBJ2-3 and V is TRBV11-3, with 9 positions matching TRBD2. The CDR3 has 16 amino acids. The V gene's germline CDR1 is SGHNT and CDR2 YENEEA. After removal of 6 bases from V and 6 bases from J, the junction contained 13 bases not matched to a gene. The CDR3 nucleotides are TGTGCCAGCAGGCCTATCCTACGGCGGGAGGGGGATACGCAGTATTTT. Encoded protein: CASRPILRREGDTQYF. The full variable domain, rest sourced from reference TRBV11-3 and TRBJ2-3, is EAGVVQSPRYKIIEKKQPVAFWCNPISGHNTLYWYLQNLGQGPELLIRYENEEAVDDSQLPKDRFSAERLKGVDSTLKIQPAELGDSAVYLCASRPILRREGDTQYFGPGTRLTVL.

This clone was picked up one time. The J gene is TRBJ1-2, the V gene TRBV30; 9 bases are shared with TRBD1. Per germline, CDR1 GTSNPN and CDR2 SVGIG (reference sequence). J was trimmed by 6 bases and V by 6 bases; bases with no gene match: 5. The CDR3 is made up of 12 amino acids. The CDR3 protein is CACLGTGNGYTF. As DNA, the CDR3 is TGTGCCTGCCTAGGGACAGGGAATGGCTACACCTTC.

The CDR3 loop reads CSVGQWDYGYTF. The CDR3 coding sequence is TGCAGCGTTGGCCAGTGGGACTATGGCTACACCTTC. The V and J genes are TRBV29-1 and TRBJ1-2, with D uncertain. This CDR3 is 12 amino acids long. CDR1 and CDR2 from the germline V gene are SQVTM and ANQGSEA. The V end lost 4 bases, the J end lost 3 bases, and 9 bases lay between the germline ends.

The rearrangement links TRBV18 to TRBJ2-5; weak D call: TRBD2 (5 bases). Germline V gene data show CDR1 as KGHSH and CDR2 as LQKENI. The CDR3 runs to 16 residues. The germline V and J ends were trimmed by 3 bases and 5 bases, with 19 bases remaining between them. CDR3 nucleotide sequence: TGTGCCAGCTCACCCGCCTTTGAGCGGTCGCGGGAGACCCAGTACTTC. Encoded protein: CASSPAFERSRETQYF.

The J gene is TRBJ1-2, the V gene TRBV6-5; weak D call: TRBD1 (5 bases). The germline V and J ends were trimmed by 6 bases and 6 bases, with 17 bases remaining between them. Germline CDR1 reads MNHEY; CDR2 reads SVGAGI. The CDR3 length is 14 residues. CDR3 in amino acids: CASSPWGEEDGYTF. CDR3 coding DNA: TGTGCCAGCAGCCCCTGGGGGGAAGAGGATGGCTACACCTTC.

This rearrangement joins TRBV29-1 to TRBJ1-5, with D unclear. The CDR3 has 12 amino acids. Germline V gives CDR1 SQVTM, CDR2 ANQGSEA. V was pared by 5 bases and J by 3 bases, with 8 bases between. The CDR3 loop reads CSVSVYNQPQHF. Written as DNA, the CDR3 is TGCAGCGTTTCTGTCTACAATCAGCCCCAGCATTTT. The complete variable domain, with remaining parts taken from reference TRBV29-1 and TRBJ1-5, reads SAVISQKPSRDICQRGTSLTIQCQVDSQVTMMFWYRQQPGQSLTLIATANQGSEATYESGFVIDKFPISRPNLTFSTLTVSNMSPEDSSIYLCSVSVYNQPQHFGDGTRLSIL.

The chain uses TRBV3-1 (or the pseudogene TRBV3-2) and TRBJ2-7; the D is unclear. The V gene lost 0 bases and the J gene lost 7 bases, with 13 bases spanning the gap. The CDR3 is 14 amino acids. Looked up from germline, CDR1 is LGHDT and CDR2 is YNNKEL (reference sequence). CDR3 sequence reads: CASSQDRPIVEQYF. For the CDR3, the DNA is TGTGCCAGCAGCCAAGACAGGCCCATTGTGGAGCAGTACTTC.

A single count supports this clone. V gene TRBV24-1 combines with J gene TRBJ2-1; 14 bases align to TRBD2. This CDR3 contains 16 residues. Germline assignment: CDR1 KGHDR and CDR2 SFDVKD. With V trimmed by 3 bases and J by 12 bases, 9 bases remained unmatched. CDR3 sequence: CATSDRWTSGRNLQFF. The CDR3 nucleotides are TGTGCCACCAGTGATCGTTGGACTAGCGGGAGGAATCTGCAGTTCTTC.

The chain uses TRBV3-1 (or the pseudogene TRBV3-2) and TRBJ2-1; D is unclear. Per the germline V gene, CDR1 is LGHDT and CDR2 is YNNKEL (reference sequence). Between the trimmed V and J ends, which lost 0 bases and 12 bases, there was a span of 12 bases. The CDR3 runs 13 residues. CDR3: CASSQDHSRAQFF. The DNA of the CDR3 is TGTGCCAGCAGCCAAGATCATTCAAGGGCGCAGTTCTTC.

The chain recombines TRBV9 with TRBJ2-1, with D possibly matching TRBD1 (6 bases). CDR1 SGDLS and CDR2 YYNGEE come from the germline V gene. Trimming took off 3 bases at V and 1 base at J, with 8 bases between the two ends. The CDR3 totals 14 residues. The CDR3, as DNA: TGTGCCAGCAGCGCGGGACAATCCTACAATGAGCAGTTCTTC. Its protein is CASSAGQSYNEQFF. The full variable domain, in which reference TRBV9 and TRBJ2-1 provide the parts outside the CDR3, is DSGVTQTPKHLITATGQRVTLRCSPRSGDLSVYWYQQSLDQGLQFLIQYYNGEERAKGNILERFSAQQFPDLHSELNLSSLELGDSALYFCASSAGQSYNEQFFGPGTRLTVL.

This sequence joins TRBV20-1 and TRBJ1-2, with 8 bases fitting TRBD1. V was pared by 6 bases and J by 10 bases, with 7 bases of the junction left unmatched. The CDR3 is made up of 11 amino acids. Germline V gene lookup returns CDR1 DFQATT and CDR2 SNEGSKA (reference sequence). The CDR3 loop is CSASRGPLYTF. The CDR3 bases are TGCAGTGCCTCCAGGGGGCCTCTCTACACCTTC.